This TCR beta chain was retrieved from a study of OX40 agonist ivuxolimab in advanced cancers. Clones were sequenced by immunoSEQ multiplex PCR, and TCRdb holds only the in-frame ones, with some missing. The repertoire consists of 70,000 to 95,000 clones, with 86% occurring once and the leading ten covering approximately 2%. V shed 3 bases and J 0 bases; nucleotides not matched to a gene: 4. Germline CDR1 is SGHNT and CDR2 is YYREEE (reference sequence). The CDR3 has 16 amino acids. V is TRBV5-4 and J is TRBJ2-3, with 10 bases fitting TRBD2. The source was CD4+ or CD8+ T cells sorted from blood, collected in a trial of the OX40 agonist ivuxolimab. The TCR originated in an adult with an advanced solid tumor such as melanoma, head and neck, liver or kidney cancer. The CDR3 is CASSSKRGGSTDTQYF. In nucleotides, the CDR3 is TGTGCCAGCAGCTCCAAGCGGGGGGGTAGCACAGATACGCAGTATTTT.